These T cell receptor beta chains were read from a single sample in a study of response to subunit inactivated influenza vaccine. One entry per CDR3 protein results from TCRdb running MiXCR on the RT-PCR reads. Seen here are about 540,000 distinct CDR3 sequences, 20% to 25% observed once, and the top ten hold 2.5% to 3%. The same data also contributed to another study, on T cells expressing NK-cell markers.

The source was CD4+ T cells sorted from PBMCs, collected roughly 12 days after vaccination. The source of these receptors is a man aged 45-60 years who received an inactivated influenza vaccine. CDR3s include the opening cysteine and the closing phenylalanine or tryptophan. Fields, in order: clone size, J gene, D gene, V gene, CDR3 DNA, CDR3 protein. A D gene is named only where the DNA matches it firmly. Not all rows give a size; the values are once, few, many and, for expanded clones, a class.

-,TRBJ2-7,-,TRBV12-3/TRBV12-4,TGTGCCAGCAGTTTTGGGCAGGGGGAGCAGTACTTC,CASSFGQGEQYF
-,TRBJ1-5,-,TRBV28,TGTGCCAGCAGTTCCCAGGGGTCCGAGAAGCCCCAGCATTTT,CASSSQGSEKPQHF
-,TRBJ1-1,-,TRBV6-1,TGTGCCAGCACCTACGACAGGAACACTGAAGCTTTCTTT,CASTYDRNTEAFF
-,TRBJ2-1,TRBD1,TRBV7-2,TGTGCCAGCAGCTTACTGCCGGGACAGGTTAACAATGAGCAGTTCTTC,CASSLLPGQVNNEQFF
-,TRBJ2-5,-,TRBV9,TGTGCCAGCAGCGTAGAACCAGGGGTAGAGACCCAGTACTTC,CASSVEPGVETQYF
-,TRBJ2-3,TRBD2,TRBV9,TGTGCCAGCAGCGACACTAGCGGACTTAGCACAGATACGCAGTATTTT,CASSDTSGLSTDTQYF
few,TRBJ2-2,TRBD2,TRBV7-2,TGTGCCAGCAGCGTGGGGGGACTAGAGGCCGGGGAGCTGTTTTTT,CASSVGGLEAGELFF
-,TRBJ2-6,-,TRBV6-2/TRBV6-3,TGTGCCAGCAGCCCACCCGGTCACAGGAGATTTCCCTCTGGGGCCAACGTCCTGACTTTC,CASSPPGHRRFPSGANVLTF
-,TRBJ2-3,TRBD1,TRBV6-1,TGTGCCAGCGGTCGAGCGGGACAGGGGGAAGGAGATACGCAGTATTTT,CASGRAGQGEGDTQYF
few,TRBJ2-3,-,TRBV2,TGTGCCAGCAGTGAATCTTCGGCCCCCACAGATACGCAGTATTTT,CASSESSAPTDTQYF
-,TRBJ2-2,-,TRBV6-2/TRBV6-3,TGTGCCAGCAGTGGTTTACGTTTCCTTACCGGGGAGCTGTTTTTT,CASSGLRFLTGELFF
-,TRBJ2-5,-,TRBV5-6,TGTGCCAGCAGACCAAGGGAGTGGGAGACCCAGTACTTC,CASRPREWETQYF
few,TRBJ2-2,TRBD2,TRBV6-2/TRBV6-3,TGTGCCAGCAGTCCCCCCCCGGCGGGGGGGCGAACCGGGGAGCTGTTTTTT,CASSPPPAGGRTGELFF
-,TRBJ1-1,TRBD1,TRBV7-2,TGTGCCATCCAGACAGGGTGGGACACTGAAGCTTTCTTT,CAIQTGWDTEAFF
few,TRBJ1-1,-,TRBV12-3/TRBV12-4,TGTGCCAGCAGTATCAGAGCTAACACTGAAGCTTTCTTT,CASSIRANTEAFF
-,TRBJ2-1,-,TRBV20-1,TGCAGTGCTTGGCTACGCTCCTACAATGAGCAGTTCTTC,CSAWLRSYNEQFF
-,TRBJ2-3,-,TRBV6-2/TRBV6-3,TGTGCCAGCAGTTACCGCGGCTTCGTCACAGATACGCAGTATTTT,CASSYRGFVTDTQYF
-,TRBJ2-2,-,TRBV4-2,TGTGCCAGCAGCCAAGTAACAGGGTACGGGGAGCTGTTTTTT,CASSQVTGYGELFF
-,TRBJ2-7,TRBD2,TRBV28,TGTGCCAGCAGGAGCGGGAGTACTTTGAGGGAGCAGTACTTC,CASRSGSTLREQYF
few,TRBJ2-7,-,TRBV6-1,TGTGCCAGCAGTGAAGGTCAAGTACAGGGACCCGAGCAGTACTTC,CASSEGQVQGPEQYF
few,TRBJ1-1,-,TRBV7-8,TGTGCCAGCAGCCAGACAGAGAGCACTGAAGCTTTCTTT,CASSQTESTEAFF
-,TRBJ2-1,-,TRBV29-1,TGCAGCGTTGAATTCCCTCGGAATGAGCAGTTCTTC,CSVEFPRNEQFF
-,TRBJ2-2,-,TRBV4-3,TGCGCCAGCAGCTCCCGTGCTCTAGCTGGGGTAGGGGAGCTGTTTTTT,CASSSRALAGVGELFF
-,TRBJ2-2,TRBD1,TRBV24-1,TGTGCCACCAGTGGACAAGACAGGGGGTGGGACACCGGGGAGCTGTTTTTT,CATSGQDRGWDTGELFF
few,TRBJ2-5,TRBD1,TRBV4-1,TGCGCCAGCAGCCAAGTGGGCAGGGGGCGTGAGACCCAGTACTTC,CASSQVGRGRETQYF
few,TRBJ2-3,TRBD1,TRBV5-1,TGCGCCAGCAGCTTGGGACAGGGGGCTTACACAGATACGCAGTATTTT,CASSLGQGAYTDTQYF
-,TRBJ2-3,-,TRBV12-3/TRBV12-4,TGTGCCAGCAGTTTATCGGCGGTCCCCACAGATACGCAGTATTTT,CASSLSAVPTDTQYF
many,TRBJ1-1,TRBD1,TRBV29-1,TGCAGCGCCACACGGGACAGGGTAAACACTGAAGCTTTCTTT,CSATRDRVNTEAFF
few,TRBJ2-1,TRBD1,TRBV5-1,TGCGCCAGCAGCTGGTCGGACAGGGCAAACATTGAGCAGTTCTTC,CASSWSDRANIEQFF
-,TRBJ2-1,-,TRBV10-3,TGTGCCATCAGTGAGTCCCAGGGGAACTCCTACAATGAGCAGTTCTTC,CAISESQGNSYNEQFF
-,TRBJ2-1,TRBD2,TRBV6-4,TGTGCCAGCAGTGACTCGTGGACTAGCCGTCTCAATGAGCAGTTCTTC,CASSDSWTSRLNEQFF
few,TRBJ1-4,TRBD1,TRBV12-3/TRBV12-4,TGTGCCAGCAGTCCCACTGACAGGGAGGTTGAAAAACTGTTTTTT,CASSPTDREVEKLFF
few,TRBJ1-5,-,TRBV6-1,TGTGCCAGCAGACCCGCGACAGGCTATAATCAGCCCCAGCATTTT,CASRPATGYNQPQHF
many,TRBJ2-3,-,TRBV5-5,TGTGCCAGCAGCCTGTCATGGGACAAGGGTACGCAGTATTTT,CASSLSWDKGTQYF
-,TRBJ2-2,TRBD2,TRBV6-1,TGTGCCAGCAGCCCTGGGGGACTAGCGACCGGGGAGCTGTTTTTT,CASSPGGLATGELFF
-,TRBJ2-2,TRBD2,TRBV6-1,TGTGCCAGCACCCCCGAACCGGGACTAGTTGCCGGGGAGCTGTTTTTT,CASTPEPGLVAGELFF
-,TRBJ1-5,-,TRBV12-3/TRBV12-4,TGTGCCAGCACTAGCCCCCGGCCCCAGCATTTT,CASTSPRPQHF
-,TRBJ2-3,TRBD2,TRBV20-1,TGCAGTCCCGGGGGGTCTAGCACAGATACGCAGTATTTT,CSPGGSSTDTQYF
-,TRBJ2-5,TRBD2,TRBV20-1,TGCAGTGCTTCCCCCACATCGCGGGGGGGCTGGCAAGAGACCCAGTACTTC,CSASPTSRGGWQETQYF
-,TRBJ1-3,-,TRBV7-2,TGTGCCAGCAGCTTAGTTGGGGGTTCTGGAAACACCATATATTTT,CASSLVGGSGNTIYF
many,TRBJ2-6,-,TRBV5-1,TGCGCCAGCAGCTCAGGGTCCTCTGGGGCCAACGTCCTGACTTTC,CASSSGSSGANVLTF
-,TRBJ2-7,TRBD1,TRBV5-1,TGCGCCAGCAGCTTGGAGGGGGCTTCCAGGTACGAGCAGTACTTC,CASSLEGASRYEQYF
few,TRBJ1-1,-,TRBV12-3/TRBV12-4,TGTGCCAGCAGTTTATTGGGGCCTGGGAACACTGAAGCTTTCTTT,CASSLLGPGNTEAFF
-,TRBJ2-7,-,TRBV28,TGTGCCAGCAGTTTGAGGGCCTACGAGCAGTACTTC,CASSLRAYEQYF
few,TRBJ1-5,TRBD1,TRBV6-1,TGTGCCAGCAGCTCGACCGGGACAGGCAATCAGCCCCAGCATTTT,CASSSTGTGNQPQHF
-,TRBJ1-2,-,TRBV27,TGTGCCAGCAGTTTATCCGCTCTCTATGGCTACACCTTC,CASSLSALYGYTF
-,TRBJ2-1,TRBD1,TRBV3-1,TGTGCCAGCAGCCAAGATCTCCCGGGACAGGGGAGCAATGAGCAGTTCTTC,CASSQDLPGQGSNEQFF
-,TRBJ2-3,TRBD2,TRBV11-1,TGTGCCAGCAGCCAAGGACTAGAAACAGATACGCAGTATTTT,CASSQGLETDTQYF
-,TRBJ2-1,TRBD2,TRBV3-1,TGTGCCAGCAGCTACCAGGGGACTAGTAGTGGGGATGAGCAGTTCTTC,CASSYQGTSSGDEQFF
few,TRBJ1-4,-,TRBV2,TGTGCCAGCAGTGGGGATGCTAATGAAAAACTGTTTTTT,CASSGDANEKLFF
-,TRBJ2-3,-,TRBV6-2/TRBV6-3,TGTGCCAGCAGGCGGGGACAGTCCGTACTAGATACGCAGTATTTT,CASRRGQSVLDTQYF
-,TRBJ2-7,-,TRBV20-1,TGCAGTGCGGCACCCTCCGCCCTAACCTACGAGCAGTACTTC,CSAAPSALTYEQYF
-,TRBJ2-2,-,TRBV6-2/TRBV6-3,TGTGCCAGCAGTTACTCGGGTCGGACGAACACCGGGGAGCTGTTTTTT,CASSYSGRTNTGELFF
-,TRBJ2-3,TRBD1,TRBV29-1,TGCAGCGCCCGGACAGGCACCACTAGCACAGATACGCAGTATTTT,CSARTGTTSTDTQYF